This T cell receptor beta chain is from a study of OX40 agonist ivuxolimab in advanced cancers. Concerning this clone: Its target is unknown.

Findings and caveats of the study: Also present in some nonresponders was a low level of normalized T-cell clonal expansion.

The germline V gene has CDR1 MRHNA and CDR2 SNTAGT. Trimming removed 8 bases from V and 0 bases from J, with 20 bases in between. The CDR3 totals 17 residues. Assay: immunoSEQ multiplex PCR; the TCRdb copy retains only in-frame clones and omits some. The sample holds some 45,000 clones; around 91% are singletons and the top ten take approximately 4.4%. It was autoimmune disease history or systemic immunosuppression that excluded patients. This receptor was obtained from an adult with an advanced solid tumor such as melanoma, head and neck, liver or kidney cancer. Sequencing used CD4+ or CD8+ T cells sorted from blood, obtained in a trial of the OX40 agonist ivuxolimab. The chain combines TRBV6-4 with TRBJ2-1; TRBD2 might be the D (6 bases). The CDR3: CASRRDWTVSSYNEQFF. CDR3 coding DNA: TGTGCCAGCCGCCGGGACTGGACCGTGAGCTCCTACAATGAGCAGTTCTTC.